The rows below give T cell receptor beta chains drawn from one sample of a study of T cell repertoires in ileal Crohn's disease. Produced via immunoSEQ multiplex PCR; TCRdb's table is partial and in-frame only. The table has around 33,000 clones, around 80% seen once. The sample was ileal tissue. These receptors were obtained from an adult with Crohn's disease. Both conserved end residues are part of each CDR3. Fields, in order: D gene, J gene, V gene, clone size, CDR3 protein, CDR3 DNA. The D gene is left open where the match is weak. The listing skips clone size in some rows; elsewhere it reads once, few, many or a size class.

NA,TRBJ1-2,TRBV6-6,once,CASSYDSGKDGYTF,TGTGCCAGCAGTTACGATTCAGGGAAGGATGGCTACACCTTC
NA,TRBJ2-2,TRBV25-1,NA,CASSELQGTGELFF,TGTGCCAGCAGTGAATTACAGGGTACCGGGGAGCTGTTTTTT
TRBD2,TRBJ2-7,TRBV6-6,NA,CATRSAGVSHEQYF,TGTGCCACAAGGTCAGCGGGAGTATCCCACGAGCAGTACTTC
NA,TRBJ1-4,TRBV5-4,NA,CASSLQGVAGKLFF,TGTGCCAGCAGCTTGCAGGGCGTAGCAGGAAAACTGTTTTTT
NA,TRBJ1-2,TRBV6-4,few,CASSDSGARGYTF,TGTGCCAGCAGTGACTCGGGGGCGCGGGGCTACACCTTC
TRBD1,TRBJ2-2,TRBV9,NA,CASSVKQGTGELFF,TGTGCCAGCAGCGTGAAACAGGGGACCGGGGAGCTGTTTTTT
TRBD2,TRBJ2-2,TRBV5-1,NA,CASSLWNSGGTGELFF,TGCGCCAGCAGCTTGTGGAATAGCGGGGGCACCGGGGAGCTGTTTTTT
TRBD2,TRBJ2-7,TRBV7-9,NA,CASSSGPTSGSQYEQYF,TGTGCCAGCAGTTCAGGACCGACTAGCGGGAGTCAATACGAGCAGTACTTC
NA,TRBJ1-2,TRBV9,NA,CASSVGLPSNYGYTF,TGTGCCAGCAGCGTAGGACTCCCATCTAACTATGGCTACACCTTC
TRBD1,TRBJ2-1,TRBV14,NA,CASSHSRQGQPYNEQFF,TGTGCCAGCAGCCATTCCCGACAGGGACAACCTTACAATGAGCAGTTCTTC
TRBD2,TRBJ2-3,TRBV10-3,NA,CAIRLAGEITDTQYF,TGTGCCATCCGACTAGCGGGGGAGATCACAGATACGCAGTATTTT
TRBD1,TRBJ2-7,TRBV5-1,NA,CASSLGPGQGTYEQYF,TGCGCCAGCAGCTTGGGGCCGGGACAGGGAACTTACGAGCAGTACTTC
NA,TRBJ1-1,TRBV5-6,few,CASSLRGGPEAFF,TGTGCCAGCAGCTTGCGGGGGGGACCTGAAGCTTTCTTT
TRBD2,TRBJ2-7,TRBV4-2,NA,CASSHGLAGSYEQYF,TGTGCCAGCAGCCACGGACTAGCGGGCTCCTACGAGCAGTACTTC
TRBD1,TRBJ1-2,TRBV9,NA,CASSADRDRVYGYTF,TGTGCCAGCAGCGCAGACCGGGACAGAGTCTATGGCTACACCTTC
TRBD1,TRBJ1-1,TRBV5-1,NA,CASSLVGQGLNTEAFF,TGCGCCAGCAGCTTGGTGGGACAGGGGTTGAACACTGAAGCTTTCTTT
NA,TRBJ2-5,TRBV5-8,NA,CASTILGRLETQYF,TGTGCCAGCACCATACTAGGACGTCTAGAGACCCAGTACTTC
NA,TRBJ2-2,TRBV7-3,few,CASSLGTFGGGGELFF,TGTGCCAGCAGCTTAGGGACTTTCGGAGGAGGCGGGGAGCTGTTTTTT
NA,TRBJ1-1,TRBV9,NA,CASSAGAEYTEAFF,TGTGCCAGCAGCGCAGGGGCAGAGTACACTGAAGCTTTCTTT
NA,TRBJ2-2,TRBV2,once,CASSARSTNTGELFF,TGTGCCAGCAGTGCCCGGTCCACTAACACCGGGGAGCTGTTTTTT
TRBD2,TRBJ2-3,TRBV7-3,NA,CASSLGAGGSTDTQYF,TGTGCCAGCAGCTTAGGGGCGGGGGGGTCCACAGATACGCAGTATTTT
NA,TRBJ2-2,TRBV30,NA,CAWSRAGYTGELFF,TGTGCCTGGAGTAGGGCAGGGTACACCGGGGAGCTGTTTTTT
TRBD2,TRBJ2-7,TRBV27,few,CASSSRLAGVLEQYF,TGTGCCAGCAGTTCCCGACTAGCGGGAGTACTAGAGCAGTACTTC
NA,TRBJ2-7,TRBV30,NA,CAWSRSGYEQYF,TGTGCCTGGAGCCGGTCCGGGTACGAGCAGTACTTC
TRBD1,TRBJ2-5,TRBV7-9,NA,CASSLYGTGEETQYF,TGTGCCAGCAGCCTCTACGGGACAGGGGAAGAGACCCAGTACTTC
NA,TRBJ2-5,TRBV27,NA,CASGRAGGHQETQYF,TGTGCCAGCGGGAGAGCGGGCGGACACCAAGAGACCCAGTACTTC
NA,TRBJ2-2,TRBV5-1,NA,CASSSRVTGELFF,TGCGCCAGCAGCAGCAGGGTTACCGGGGAGCTGTTTTTT
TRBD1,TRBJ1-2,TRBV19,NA,CASSTGGGYGYTF,TGTGCCAGTAGTACAGGGGGCGGATATGGCTACACCTTC
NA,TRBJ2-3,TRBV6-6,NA,CASSLLTGDTQYF,TGTGCCAGCAGTTTGCTGACGGGTGATACGCAGTATTTT
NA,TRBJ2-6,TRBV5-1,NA,CASSTALLSGANVLTF,TGCGCCAGCAGTACAGCCCTTCTTTCTGGGGCCAACGTCCTGACTTTC
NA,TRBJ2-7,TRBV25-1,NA,CASSETLAADSYEQYF,TGTGCCAGCAGTGAGACTTTAGCGGCTGACTCCTACGAGCAGTACTTC
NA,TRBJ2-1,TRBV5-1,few,CASSQDTRTFNEQFF,TGCGCCAGCAGCCAAGACACTCGAACCTTCAATGAGCAGTTCTTC
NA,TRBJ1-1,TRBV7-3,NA,CASSSPGARRAFF,TGTGCCAGCAGCTCTCCAGGGGCCCGCCGGGCTTTCTTT
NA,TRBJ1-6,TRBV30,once,CAWSVGGSYNSPLHF,TGTGCCTGGAGTGTGGGAGGGTCCTATAATTCACCCCTCCACTTT
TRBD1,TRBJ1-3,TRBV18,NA,CASSVTPQGAGNTIYF,TGTGCCAGCTCAGTCACACCGCAGGGGGCCGGAAACACCATATATTTT
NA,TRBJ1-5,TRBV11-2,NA,CASSLDLGQPQHF,TGTGCCAGCAGCTTAGATCTCGGGCAGCCCCAGCATTTT
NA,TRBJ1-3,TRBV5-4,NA,CASRATDGNTIYF,TGTGCCAGCAGGGCGACAGATGGAAACACCATATATTTT
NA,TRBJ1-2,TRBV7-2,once,CASSPDYGYTF,TGTGCCAGCAGCCCCGACTATGGCTACACCTTC